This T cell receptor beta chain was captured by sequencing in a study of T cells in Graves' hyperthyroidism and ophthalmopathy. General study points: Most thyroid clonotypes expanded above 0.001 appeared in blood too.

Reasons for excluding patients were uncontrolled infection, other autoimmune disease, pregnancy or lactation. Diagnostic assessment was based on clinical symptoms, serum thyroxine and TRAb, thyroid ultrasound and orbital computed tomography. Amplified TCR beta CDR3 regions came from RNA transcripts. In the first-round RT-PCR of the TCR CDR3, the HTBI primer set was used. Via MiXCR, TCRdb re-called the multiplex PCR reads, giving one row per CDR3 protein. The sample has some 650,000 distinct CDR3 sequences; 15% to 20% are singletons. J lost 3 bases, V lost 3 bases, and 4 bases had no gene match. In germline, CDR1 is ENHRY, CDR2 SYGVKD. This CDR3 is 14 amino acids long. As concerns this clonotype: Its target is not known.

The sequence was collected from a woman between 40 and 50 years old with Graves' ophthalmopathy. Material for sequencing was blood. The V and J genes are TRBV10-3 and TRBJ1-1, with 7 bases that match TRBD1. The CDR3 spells CAISEKGADTEAFF. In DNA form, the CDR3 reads TGTGCCATCAGTGAAAAGGGGGCGGACACTGAAGCTTTCTTT.